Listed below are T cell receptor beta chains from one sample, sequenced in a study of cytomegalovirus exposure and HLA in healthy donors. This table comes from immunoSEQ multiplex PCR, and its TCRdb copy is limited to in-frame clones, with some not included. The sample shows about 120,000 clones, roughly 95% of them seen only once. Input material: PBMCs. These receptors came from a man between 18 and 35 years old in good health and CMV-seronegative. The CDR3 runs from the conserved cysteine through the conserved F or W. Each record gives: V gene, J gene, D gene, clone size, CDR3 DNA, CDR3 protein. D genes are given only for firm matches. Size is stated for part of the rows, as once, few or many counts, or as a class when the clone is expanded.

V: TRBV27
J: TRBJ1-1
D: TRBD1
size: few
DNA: TGTGCCAGCAGGGACAGGAAGACTGAAGCTTTCTTT
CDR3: CASRDRKTEAFF

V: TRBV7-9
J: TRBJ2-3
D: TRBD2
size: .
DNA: TGTGCCAGCAGCTTTCCCGGGACTAGCGAAACAGATACGCAGTATTTT
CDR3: CASSFPGTSETDTQYF

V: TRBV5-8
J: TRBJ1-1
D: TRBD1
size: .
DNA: TGTGCCAGCAGCTTCGTGACAGGGACGAACGCTTTCTTT
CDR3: CASSFVTGTNAFF

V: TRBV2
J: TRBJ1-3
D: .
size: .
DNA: TGTGCCAGCAGGGGAGAGAGTAGCTCTGGAAACACCATATATTTT
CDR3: CASRGESSSGNTIYF

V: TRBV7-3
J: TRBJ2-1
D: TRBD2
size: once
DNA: TGTGCCAGCAGCTTAACGGGGGGGACCTTCAATGAGCAGTTCTTC
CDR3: CASSLTGGTFNEQFF

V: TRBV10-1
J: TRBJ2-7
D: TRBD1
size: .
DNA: TGCGCCAGCAGCAATGGGACAGCCGGTGTCGAGCAGTACTTC
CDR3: CASSNGTAGVEQYF

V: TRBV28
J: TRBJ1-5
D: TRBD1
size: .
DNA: TGTGCCAGCAGTCCGCGACAGGGACACCCCAATCAGCCCCAGCATTTT
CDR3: CASSPRQGHPNQPQHF

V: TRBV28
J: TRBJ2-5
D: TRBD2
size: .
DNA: TGTGCCAGCAGCCCTAGCGGGAGGGGGGAGACCCAGTACTTC
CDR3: CASSPSGRGETQYF

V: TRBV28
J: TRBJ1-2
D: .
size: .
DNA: TGTGCCAGCAGTTTAGATGGGCAGAACTATGGCTACACCTTC
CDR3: CASSLDGQNYGYTF

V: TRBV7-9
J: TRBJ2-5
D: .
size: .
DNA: TGTGCCAGCAGCTTAGCGCTGGGAGCGCCCCAAGAGACCCAGTACTTC
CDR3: CASSLALGAPQETQYF

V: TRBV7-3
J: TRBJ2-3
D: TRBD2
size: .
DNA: TGTGCCAGCAGCGCCGGGACTAGCAGCACAGATACGCAGTATTTT
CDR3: CASSAGTSSTDTQYF

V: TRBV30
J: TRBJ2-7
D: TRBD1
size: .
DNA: TGTGCCTGGGCCGTCGGACAGGGAGCCTACGAGCAGTACTTC
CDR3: CAWAVGQGAYEQYF

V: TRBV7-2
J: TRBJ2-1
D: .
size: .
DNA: TGTGCCAGCAGCTTGAAGCGGGTCGGAGGGATAGAGCAGTTCTTC
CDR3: CASSLKRVGGIEQFF

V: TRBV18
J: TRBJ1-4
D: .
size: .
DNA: TGTGCCAGCTCACCGGGGGCGGCTAATGAAAAACTGTTTTTT
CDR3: CASSPGAANEKLFF

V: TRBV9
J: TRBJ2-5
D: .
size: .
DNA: TGTGCCAGCAGCGCCCGGGACTCCTATAAGGGGACCCAGTACTTC
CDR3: CASSARDSYKGTQYF

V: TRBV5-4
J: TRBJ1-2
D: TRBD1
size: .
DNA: TGTGCCAGCAGCGCGTCCGGGACAGGGGCTGATGGCTACACCTTC
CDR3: CASSASGTGADGYTF

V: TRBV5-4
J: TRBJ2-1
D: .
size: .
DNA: TGTGCCAGCAGCGCCGGGACACTCTACAATGAGCAGTTCTTC
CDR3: CASSAGTLYNEQFF

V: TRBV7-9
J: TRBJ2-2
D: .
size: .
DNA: TGTGCCAGCAGCCAATGGGACACCCCCAGAGGGGAGCTGTTTTTT
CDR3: CASSQWDTPRGELFF

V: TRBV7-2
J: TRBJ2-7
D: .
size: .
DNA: TGTGCCAGCAGCTTAACAGACAGATCCTACGAGCAGTACTTC
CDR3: CASSLTDRSYEQYF

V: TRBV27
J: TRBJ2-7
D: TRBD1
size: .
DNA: TGTGCCAGCAGTTTATCGGGACAGACCTACGAGCAGTACTTC
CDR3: CASSLSGQTYEQYF

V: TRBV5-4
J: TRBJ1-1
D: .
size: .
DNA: TGTGCCAGCAGCTTAGGAGGGGATACTGAAGCTTTCTTT
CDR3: CASSLGGDTEAFF

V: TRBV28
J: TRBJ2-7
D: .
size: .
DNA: TGTGCCAGCAGTTTCCCTATAGGACAGTTGGTCGTCGGGAAGGGTTACGAGCAGTACTTC
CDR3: CASSFPIGQLVVGKGYEQYF

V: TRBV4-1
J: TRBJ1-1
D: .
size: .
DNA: TGCGCCAGCAGCCAGATAGGGGGTACGACTGAAGCTTTCTTT
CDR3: CASSQIGGTTEAFF

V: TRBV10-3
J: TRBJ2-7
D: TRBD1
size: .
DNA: TGTGCCATCAGAGAAAATCCTACGGGACAGGGATACGAGCAGTACTTC
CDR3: CAIRENPTGQGYEQYF

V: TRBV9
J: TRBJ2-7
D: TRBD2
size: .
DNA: TGTGCCAGCAGCGCCGGACTAGCGGGAAGCTCCTACGAGCAGTACTTC
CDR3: CASSAGLAGSSYEQYF

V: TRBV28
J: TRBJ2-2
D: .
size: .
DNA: TGTGCCAGCAGAACCCCACAGGCGAACACCGGGGAGCTGTTTTTT
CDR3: CASRTPQANTGELFF

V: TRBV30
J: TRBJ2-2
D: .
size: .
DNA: TGTGCCTGGACCCTTTCATCACAACAGGGATGGGGGGAGCTGTTTTTT
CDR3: CAWTLSSQQGWGELFF

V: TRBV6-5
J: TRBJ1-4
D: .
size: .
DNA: TGTGCCAGCAGTTTACGGGGGGTTGGTGAAAAACTGTTTTTT
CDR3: CASSLRGVGEKLFF

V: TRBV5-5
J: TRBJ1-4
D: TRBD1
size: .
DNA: TGTGCCAGCAGACCTGGGACAGGGGCAACTAATGAAAAACTGTTTTTT
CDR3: CASRPGTGATNEKLFF

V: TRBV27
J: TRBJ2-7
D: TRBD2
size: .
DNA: TGTGCCAGCAGTTTCGCCGGGAGGGTCGACTACGAGCAGTACTTC
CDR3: CASSFAGRVDYEQYF

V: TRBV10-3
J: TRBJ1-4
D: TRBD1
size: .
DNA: TGTGCCATCAGAGGGGACAGGGGTGAAGAAAAACTGTTTTTT
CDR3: CAIRGDRGEEKLFF

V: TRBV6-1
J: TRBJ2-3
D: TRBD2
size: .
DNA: TGTGCCAGCAGTGAAACAGAAACTAGCGGATACACAGATACGCAGTATTTT
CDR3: CASSETETSGYTDTQYF

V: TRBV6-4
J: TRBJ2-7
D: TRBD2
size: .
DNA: TGTGCCAGCAGTGAGGTAGCGGGGGGCTCCTACGAGCAGTACTTC
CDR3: CASSEVAGGSYEQYF

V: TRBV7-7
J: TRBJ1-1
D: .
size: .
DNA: TGTGCTAGCAGCTTTATCCCCGAATCCCCCAACCTAACAGGTCAGAACACTGAAGCTTTCTTT
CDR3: CASSFIPESPNLTGQNTEAFF

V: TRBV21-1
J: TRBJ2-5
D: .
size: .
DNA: TGTGCCAGCAGCCCCACGGACAGGAAAGAGACCCAGTACTTC
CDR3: CASSPTDRKETQYF

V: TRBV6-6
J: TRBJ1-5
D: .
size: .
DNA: TGTGCCACTGGAGGGCCCGAGGACAATCAGCCCCAGCATTTT
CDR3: CATGGPEDNQPQHF

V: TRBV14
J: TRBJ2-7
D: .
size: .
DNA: TGTGCCAGCAGCCGCGGAGGACGAAGCGAGCAGTACTTC
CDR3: CASSRGGRSEQYF

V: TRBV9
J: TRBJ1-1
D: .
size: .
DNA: TGTGCCAGCAGCGTAACCGGGACAATGCCTTATGAAGCTTTCTTT
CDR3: CASSVTGTMPYEAFF

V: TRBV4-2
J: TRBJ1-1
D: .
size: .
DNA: TGTGCCAGCAGCCACCTCCGAGATCCGAACACTGAAGCTTTCTTT
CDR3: CASSHLRDPNTEAFF

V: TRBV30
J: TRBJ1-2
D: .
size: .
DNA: TGTGCCTGGAGTGTACTAGTCTATGGCTACACCTTC
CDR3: CAWSVLVYGYTF

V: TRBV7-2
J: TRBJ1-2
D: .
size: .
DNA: TGTGCCAGCAGCACCCCAGAGGGCCTAGGCTACACCTTC
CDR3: CASSTPEGLGYTF

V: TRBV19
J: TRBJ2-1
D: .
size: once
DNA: TGTGCCAGTAGTCCCAGCGTGAGCTCCTACAATGAGCAGTTCTTC
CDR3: CASSPSVSSYNEQFF

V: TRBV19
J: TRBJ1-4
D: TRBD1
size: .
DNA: TGTGCCAGTAGTATAGTGGGACAGATAACTAATGAAAAACTGTTTTTT
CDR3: CASSIVGQITNEKLFF

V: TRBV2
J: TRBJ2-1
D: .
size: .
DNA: TGTGCCAACGTGGAGGGAGAAGGGCTCCACAATGAGCAGTTCTTC
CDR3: CANVEGEGLHNEQFF

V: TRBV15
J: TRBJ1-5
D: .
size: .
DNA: TGTGCCACCAGCAGAGAGCGGGGTGGCAATCAGCCCCAGCATTTT
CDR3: CATSRERGGNQPQHF

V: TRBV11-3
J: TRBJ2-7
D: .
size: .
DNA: TGTGCCAGCAGCTTATCCCTTGGGGCAGAATCCTACGAGCAGTACTTC
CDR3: CASSLSLGAESYEQYF

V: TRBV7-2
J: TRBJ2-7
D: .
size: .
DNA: TGTGCCAGCAGCTTAGCGGCGGGAAACTACGAGCAGTACTTC
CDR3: CASSLAAGNYEQYF

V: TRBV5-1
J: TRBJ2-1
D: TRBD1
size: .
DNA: TGCGCCAGCAGCTCAATACGGGACAGTGAGCAGTTCTTC
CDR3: CASSSIRDSEQFF

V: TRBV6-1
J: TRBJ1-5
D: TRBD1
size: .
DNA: TGTGCCAGCAGTGCACAGACAGGGGTCGTACAGCCCCAGCATTTT
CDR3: CASSAQTGVVQPQHF

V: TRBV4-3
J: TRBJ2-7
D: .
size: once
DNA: TGCGCCAGCAGCCAAGTGTCGGCCGGGGGTTTTTACGAGCAGTACTTC
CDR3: CASSQVSAGGFYEQYF

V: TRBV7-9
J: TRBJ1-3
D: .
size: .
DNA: TGTGCCAGCAGCTTGCAGGGAAACACCATATATTTT
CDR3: CASSLQGNTIYF

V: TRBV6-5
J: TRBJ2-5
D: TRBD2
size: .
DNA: TGTGCCAGCAGTTACTTTCTAGCGGGGGAAGAGACCCAGTACTTC
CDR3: CASSYFLAGEETQYF

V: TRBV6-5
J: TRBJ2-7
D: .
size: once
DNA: TGTGCCAGCATACCCCGGGGAGGCTCCTACGAGCAGTACTTC
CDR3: CASIPRGGSYEQYF

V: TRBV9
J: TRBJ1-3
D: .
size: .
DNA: TGTGCCAGCAGCGTTGGGGGGACGCTTTCGGGAGGAAACACCATATATTTT
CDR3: CASSVGGTLSGGNTIYF

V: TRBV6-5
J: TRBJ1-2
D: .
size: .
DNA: TGTGCCAGCAGCCCCCGGGGACTTTATGGCTACACCTTC
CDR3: CASSPRGLYGYTF

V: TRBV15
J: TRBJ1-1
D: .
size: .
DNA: TGTGCCACCAGCAGCGACAGGAACACTGAAGCTTTCTTT
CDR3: CATSSDRNTEAFF

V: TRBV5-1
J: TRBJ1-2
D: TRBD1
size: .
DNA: TGCGCCAGCAGCCCCTTGGACAGGGGTGGCGGCTACACCTTC
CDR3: CASSPLDRGGGYTF

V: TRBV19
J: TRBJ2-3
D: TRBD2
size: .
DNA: TGTGCCAGTAGTACAAGGACTAGCGGGAAGACAGATACGCAGTATTTT
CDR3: CASSTRTSGKTDTQYF

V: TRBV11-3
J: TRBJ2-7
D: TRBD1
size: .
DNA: TGTGCCAGCAGCGGCCCGGGACAGTTCTACGAGCAGTACTTC
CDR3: CASSGPGQFYEQYF